This T cell receptor (beta chain) was recovered during a study of molecular identifiers for immune sequencing clone quantification. This clonotype has a count of ten or more. TCRdb used MiXCR to reprocess the PCR reads, holding one entry per CDR3 protein. The sample has a few hundred thousand distinct CDR3 sequences, roughly a quarter seen once; the top ten hold 0.7% to 0.95%. This clonotype was sampled from a human donor in good health. Some libraries in this study had Jurkat cell RNA spiked in. Sequences were obtained from naive CD8+ T cells from blood, with Jurkat cell RNA spiked in. Subset given: FACS-sorted CD8+CD4-CCR7+CD45RA+ naive T cells.

CDR3 in amino acids: CSARDGAFF. CDR3 coding DNA: TGCAGTGCTAGAGATGGGGCATTCTTC. The chain employs TRBV20-1 and TRBJ2-1, with a weak D call TRBD1 (5 bases). V was trimmed by 0 bases and J by 16 bases, leaving 7 bases between them. Germline CDR1 reads DFQATT; CDR2 reads SNEGSKA (reference sequence). CDR3 length: 9 amino acids.